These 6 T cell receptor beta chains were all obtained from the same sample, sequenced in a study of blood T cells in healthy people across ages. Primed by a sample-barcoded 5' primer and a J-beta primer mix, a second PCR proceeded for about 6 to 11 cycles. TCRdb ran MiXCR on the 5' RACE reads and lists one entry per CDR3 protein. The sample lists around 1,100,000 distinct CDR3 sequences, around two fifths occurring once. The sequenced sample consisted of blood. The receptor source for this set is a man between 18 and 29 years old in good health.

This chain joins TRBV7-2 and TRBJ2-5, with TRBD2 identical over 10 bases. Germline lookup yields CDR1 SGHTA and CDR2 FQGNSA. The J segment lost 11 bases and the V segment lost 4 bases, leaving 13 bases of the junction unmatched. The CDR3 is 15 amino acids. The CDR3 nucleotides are TGTGCCAGCAGCTCGGGACTAGCGACCTACAATGAGCAGTACTTC. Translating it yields CASSSGLATYNEQYF.

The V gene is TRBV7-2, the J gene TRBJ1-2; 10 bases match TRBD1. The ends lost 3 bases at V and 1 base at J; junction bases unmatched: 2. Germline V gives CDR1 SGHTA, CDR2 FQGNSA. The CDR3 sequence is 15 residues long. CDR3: CASSFRTGGNYGYTF. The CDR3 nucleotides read TGTGCCAGCAGCTTTAGGACAGGGGGTAACTATGGCTACACCTTC.

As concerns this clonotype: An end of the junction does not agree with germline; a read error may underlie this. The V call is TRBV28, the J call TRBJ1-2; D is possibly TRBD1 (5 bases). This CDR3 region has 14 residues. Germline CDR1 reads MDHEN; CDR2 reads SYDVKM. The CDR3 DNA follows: TGTGCCAGCAGTTTATCCGGGGACCTCTATGGCCACACCTTC. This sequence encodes CASSLSGDLYGHTF.

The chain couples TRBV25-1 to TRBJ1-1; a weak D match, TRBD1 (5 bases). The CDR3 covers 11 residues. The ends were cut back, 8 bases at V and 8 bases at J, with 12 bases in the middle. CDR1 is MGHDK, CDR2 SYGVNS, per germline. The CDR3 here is CASGALVEAFF. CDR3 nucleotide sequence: TGTGCCAGCGGGGCCTTAGTGGAAGCTTTCTTT.

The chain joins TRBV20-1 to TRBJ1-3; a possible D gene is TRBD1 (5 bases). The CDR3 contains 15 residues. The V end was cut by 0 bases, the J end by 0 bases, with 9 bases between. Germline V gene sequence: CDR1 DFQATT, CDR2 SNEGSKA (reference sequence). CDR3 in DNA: TGCAGTGCTAGAGATGCGGGACTCTCTGGAAACACCATATATTTT. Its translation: CSARDAGLSGNTIYF.

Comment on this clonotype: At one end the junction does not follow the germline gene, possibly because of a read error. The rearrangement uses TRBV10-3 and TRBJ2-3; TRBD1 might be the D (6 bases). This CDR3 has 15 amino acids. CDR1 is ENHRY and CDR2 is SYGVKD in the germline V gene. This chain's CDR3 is CAISAGDISTDTLYF. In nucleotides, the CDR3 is TGTGCCATCAGTGCCGGGGACATTAGCACAGATACGCTGTATTTT.